Listed here are 28 T cell receptor beta chains from one sample, sequenced in a study of blood T cell repertoires in COVID-19. The protocol was immunoSEQ multiplex PCR, while the TCRdb copy is restricted to in-frame clones and leaves out a portion. This sample yields under 200,000 clones, of which around 84% are seen a single time; more than 5.5% belongs to the top ten. Specimen: PBMCs or T cells enriched from blood (not recorded which). The source of these receptors is a man aged 50-60 years who had recovered from COVID-19.

The chain uses TRBV30 and TRBJ2-7; D perhaps matches TRBD1 (6 bases). Germline loops: CDR1 GTSNPN, CDR2 SVGIG (reference sequence). The CDR3 spans 11 residues. The V end was cut by 4 bases, the J end by 2 bases, with 6 bases between. CDR3 loop: CAWNRAYEQYF. Here the CDR3 DNA reads TGTGCCTGGAACAGGGCCTACGAGCAGTACTTC.

The chain links TRBV19 to TRBJ2-3, with 10 bases fitting TRBD1. The CDR3 has 16 residues. Germline CDR1 reads LNHDA; CDR2 reads SQIVND (reference sequence). The V and J ends lost 5 bases and 4 bases, in that order; junction bases with no gene match: 9. In DNA form, the CDR3 reads TGTGCCAGTAGTTCGACAGGGGGCGCATTAGCAGATACGCAGTATTTT. Its protein product is CASSSTGGALADTQYF.

The chain carries TRBV5-1 and TRBJ1-4; D perhaps matches TRBD1 (5 bases). There are 14 residues in the CDR3. CDR1 and CDR2 from the germline V gene are SGHRS and YFSETQ. The germline V and J ends were trimmed by 4 bases and 7 bases, with 14 bases remaining between them. The CDR3 region is CASSPGARSEKLFF. The CDR3 nucleotides are TGCGCCAGCAGCCCTGGGGCTCGAAGTGAAAAACTGTTTTTT.

There are a few counts of this clone. This chain joins TRBV4-3 and TRBJ2-2; 8 bases align to TRBD2. This CDR3 contains 18 residues. Germline V gene sequence: CDR1 LGHNA, CDR2 YSLEER. J was trimmed by 4 bases and V by 0 bases; bases with no gene match: 10. The CDR3 DNA sequence: TGCGCCAGCAGCCAAGAACCACCGAGCGGGGGCCGCACCGGGGAGCTGTTTTTT. Residues: CASSQEPPSGGRTGELFF.

V gene TRBV11-3 combines with J gene TRBJ2-4, with 14 nucleotides matching TRBD2. Per the germline V gene, CDR1 is SGHNT and CDR2 is YENEEA. V was clipped by 4 bases and J by 6 bases; unmatched bases: 8. This CDR3 is built from 17 residues. CDR3 DNA sequence: TGTGCCAGCAGCTCGGGACTAGCGGGGGCGCGCAGAAACATTCAGTACTTC. Protein product: CASSSGLAGARRNIQYF.

The chain combines TRBV3-1 (or the pseudogene TRBV3-2) with TRBJ2-1; D is unclear. Per the germline V gene, CDR1 is LGHDT and CDR2 is YNNKEL (reference sequence). The CDR3 sequence is 11 residues long. Trimming removed 4 bases from V and 6 bases from J, with 4 bases in between. Here the CDR3 DNA reads TGTGCCAGCAGCCTCGTCAATGAGCAGTTCTTC. Protein product: CASSLVNEQFF.

The chain combines TRBV18 with TRBJ1-3, with D possibly matching TRBD1 (6 bases). The CDR3 consists of 15 residues. V shed 3 bases and J shed 4 bases, with 13 bases lying between them. Germline-derived CDR1 and CDR2 are KGHSH and LQKENI. CDR3 nucleotides: TGTGCCAGCTCACCCGACAGGAGTTACGGAAACACCATATATTTT. Amino acid sequence: CASSPDRSYGNTIYF.

The V gene is TRBV27, the J gene TRBJ2-7; TRBD1 is a possible D gene (6 bases). Trimming shortened V by 4 bases and J by 2 bases, and 18 bases separated the two germline ends. The length of the CDR3 is 16 residues. Germline CDR1 MNHEY, CDR2 SMNVEV (reference sequence). The DNA for the CDR3 is TGTGCCAGCAGTTATCGCGTAGGGGCAGGGGCCTACGAGCAGTACTTC. Translated, it gives CASSYRVGAGAYEQYF.

The chain couples TRBV11-3 to TRBJ1-2, with D possibly being TRBD1 (5 bases). Germline V CDR1 and CDR2: SGHNT, YENEEA. This CDR3 has 14 amino acids. Trimming removed 1 base from V and 0 bases from J, with 6 bases in between. Written as DNA, the CDR3 is TGTGCCAGCAGCTTAGGACAGACTAACTATGGCTACACCTTC. Its protein is CASSLGQTNYGYTF.

There are many counts of this clone. The rearrangement links TRBV29-1 to TRBJ2-1, with 10 nucleotides matching TRBD1. The CDR3 is made up of 15 amino acids. CDR1 SQVTM and CDR2 ANQGSEA come from the germline V gene. J was trimmed by 3 bases and V by 8 bases; bases with no gene match: 10. The CDR3 loop reads CSSEMRDRGYNEQFF. The DNA for the CDR3 is TGCAGCTCGGAGATGAGGGACAGGGGCTACAATGAGCAGTTCTTC.

The rearrangement joins TRBV25-1 to TRBJ2-5; D might be TRBD1 (6 bases). V was shortened by 4 bases and J by 3 bases, with 18 bases between the two germline ends. The CDR3 contains 16 residues. In germline, CDR1 is MGHDK, CDR2 SYGVNS. The CDR3 loop is CASSAGTPKREETQYF. In DNA, the CDR3 is TGTGCCAGCAGTGCCGGGACACCAAAAAGGGAAGAGACCCAGTACTTC.

The chain employs TRBV5-1 and TRBJ2-5, with 10 bases lining up with TRBD2. Germline assignment: CDR1 SGHRS and CDR2 YFSETQ. The V and J ends lost 5 bases and 4 bases, in that order; junction bases with no gene match: 11. This CDR3 is 16 amino acids long. CDR3 coding DNA: TGCGCCAGCAGACTCACACTAGCGGGGAGTGGAGAGACCCAGTACTTC. Its protein product is CASRLTLAGSGETQYF.

The chain has TRBV5-5 and TRBJ2-5; the match to TRBD2 covers 10 bases. Germline V gene data show CDR1 as SGHKS and CDR2 as YYEKEE (reference sequence). The CDR3 is 15 residues long. J lost 4 bases, V lost 6 bases, and 9 bases had no gene match. Here the CDR3 DNA reads TGTGCCAGCACACCGGGACTAGCGAGGGGAGAGACCCAGTACTTC. Encoded protein: CASTPGLARGETQYF.

This chain connects TRBV4-1 to TRBJ1-5; no reliable D call. Per germline, CDR1 MGHRA and CDR2 YSYEKL. V lost 1 base and J 0 bases, leaving 4 bases between the germline ends. This CDR3 is built from 14 residues. The CDR3 sequence is CASSQAGSNQPQHF. The CDR3, as DNA: TGCGCCAGCAGCCAAGCCGGTAGCAATCAGCCCCAGCATTTT.

The chain employs TRBV19 and TRBJ2-1; TRBD2 aligns across 16 bases. The ends lost 5 bases at V and 3 bases at J; junction bases unmatched: 4. Germline values: CDR1 LNHDA, CDR2 SQIVND (reference sequence). The CDR3 has 17 residues. As DNA, the CDR3 is TGTGCCAGTAGTGCCGGGACTAGCGGGGGGGTCTACAATGAGCAGTTCTTC. It codes for CASSAGTSGGVYNEQFF.

J is TRBJ1-5 and V is TRBV14; D remains unclear. From germline, CDR1 is SGHDN and CDR2 FVKESK. The CDR3 is 17 amino acids. V was pared by 1 base and J by 6 bases, with 19 bases between. The DNA for the CDR3 is TGTGCCAGCAGCCAAGCCGATCAGGCCATAGTGGGTCAGCCCCAGCATTTT. It codes for CASSQADQAIVGQPQHF.

The chain employs TRBV7-9 and TRBJ1-6; D may be TRBD1 (6 bases). Trimming left V 4 bases short and J 9 bases short, with 16 bases between. CDR1 and CDR2 (germline): SEHNR, FQNEAQ (reference sequence). This CDR3 spans 15 amino acids. The CDR3 nucleotides are TGTGCCAGCAGCTCTACAGGACAGAAAATTTCACCCCTCCACTTT. Protein product: CASSSTGQKISPLHF.

The chain couples TRBV10-3 to TRBJ1-5; TRBD1 matches 9 bases. CDR1 and CDR2 from the germline V gene are ENHRY and SYGVKD. The CDR3 spans 13 residues. V was pared by 11 bases and J by 3 bases, with 5 bases of the junction left unmatched. CDR3: CAVGQGINQPQHF. The CDR3 region has the DNA TGTGCCGTGGGACAGGGCATCAATCAGCCCCAGCATTTT.

This chain connects TRBV5-1 to TRBJ2-3, with TRBD1 matching 10 bases. J lost 1 base, V lost 0 bases, and 2 bases had no gene match. The CDR3 length is 16 residues. Germline assignment: CDR1 SGHRS and CDR2 YFSETQ. For the CDR3, the DNA is TGCGCCAGCAGCTTGGATGGGACAGGGGGCACAGATACGCAGTATTTT. Its protein product is CASSLDGTGGTDTQYF.

This clone was detected only a few times. Here the CDR3 DNA reads TGCGCCAGCAGCCAAGATTGGACAGGGGGGAACACTGAAGCTTTCTTT. It specifies CASSQDWTGGNTEAFF. This chain uses TRBV4-3 with TRBJ1-1; 10 bases align to TRBD1. J was trimmed by 1 base and V by 0 bases; bases with no gene match: 2. Per the germline V gene, CDR1 is LGHNA and CDR2 is YSLEER. This CDR3 spans 16 amino acids.

This clone was seen only a few times. This CDR3 is also generated by other DNA sequences in the sample. The V call is TRBV12-3 or TRBV12-4, the J call TRBJ1-2; a possible D gene is TRBD1 (6 bases). This CDR3 region has 12 residues. V lost 5 bases to trimming and J lost 4 bases, with 8 bases between them. CDR3 nucleotide sequence: TGTGCCAGCAGTGGGGGCTTCTATGGCTACACCTTC. Translated, it gives CASSGGFYGYTF.

V is TRBV6-1 and J is TRBJ1-1, with D maybe TRBD1 (5 bases). The CDR3 totals 13 residues. Germline CDR1 is MNHNS and CDR2 is SASEGT. V was shortened by 2 bases and J by 4 bases, with 8 bases between the two germline ends. The CDR3 protein is CASSEQRGTEAFF. DNA of the CDR3: TGTGCCAGCAGTGAACAAAGGGGCACTGAAGCTTTCTTT.

This clone was seen only once. The rearrangement uses TRBV9 and TRBJ2-1; 10 bases map to TRBD1. Germline assignment: CDR1 SGDLS and CDR2 YYNGEE. The CDR3 totals 15 residues. Unmatched junction bases numbered 9, after V lost 4 bases and J lost 8 bases. The CDR3 loop is CASSTRTGGMDEQFF. The DNA of the CDR3 is TGTGCCAGCAGCACTAGGACAGGGGGTATGGATGAGCAGTTCTTC.

V gene TRBV4-1 combines with J gene TRBJ1-2; TRBD1 agrees at 11 bases. The V gene end was trimmed by 0 bases and the J gene end by 4 bases; junction bases not matched to a gene: 4. This CDR3 is 16 amino acids long. The V gene's germline CDR1 is MGHRA and CDR2 YSYEKL. The CDR3 coding sequence is TGCGCCAGCAGCCAAGAGGGGACAGGGGGTCCCTATGGCTACACCTTC. This encodes CASSQEGTGGPYGYTF.

This clone was observed a handful of times. This chain uses TRBV7-2 with TRBJ1-1; TRBD1 might be the D (6 bases). The CDR3 length is 16 residues. The V end lost 0 bases, the J end lost 0 bases, and 11 bases lay between the germline ends. Germline loops: CDR1 SGHTA, CDR2 FQGNSA. CDR3: CASSLAAGAMNTEAFF. In nucleotides, the CDR3 is TGTGCCAGCAGCTTAGCGGCAGGGGCTATGAACACTGAAGCTTTCTTT. Using reference TRBV7-2 and TRBJ1-1 for the parts outside the CDR3, the full variable domain is GAGVSQSPSNKVTEKGKDVELRCDPISGHTALYWYRQSLGQGLEFLIYFQGNSAPDKSGLPSDRFSAERTGGSVSTLTIQRTQQEDSAVYLCASSLAAGAMNTEAFFGQGTRLTVV.

This clone has just one count. V gene TRBV5-5 combines with J gene TRBJ2-5; 7 bases are shared with TRBD2. With V trimmed by 4 bases and J by 5 bases, 11 bases remained unmatched. This CDR3 comprises 15 residues. The germline gives CDR1 SGHKS, CDR2 YYEKEE (reference sequence). The CDR3 DNA follows: TGTGCCAGCAGCCCGAGGACTAGTCAGTGGGAGACCCAGTACTTC. Its translation: CASSPRTSQWETQYF.

This clone was seen once. The genes are TRBV16 and TRBJ1-1; weak D call: TRBD1 (6 bases). This CDR3 contains 15 residues. V was cut by 8 bases and J by 0 bases, with 16 bases left in between. Germline V CDR1 and CDR2: KGHSY, FQNENV. The CDR3 sequence is CASSTSDSLNTEAFF. The DNA of the CDR3 is TGTGCCAGCTCTACATCGGACAGCCTGAACACTGAAGCTTTCTTT.

The V gene is TRBV6-5, the J gene TRBJ1-1, with D possibly matching TRBD1 (5 bases). This CDR3 region has 14 residues. V lost 5 bases, J lost 4 bases, and 14 bases lay in between. Germline V gene lookup returns CDR1 MNHEY and CDR2 SVGAGI. As DNA, the CDR3 is TGTGCCAGCAGTAGGAGCAGGGAGGGCACTGAAGCTTTCTTT. It translates to CASSRSREGTEAFF.